Listed below are T cell receptor beta chains from one sample, sequenced in a study of shared clonotypes between healthy human individuals. The method was immunoSEQ multiplex PCR; TCRdb's version includes in-frame clones alone and lacks a portion of them. This sample has 400,000 to 600,000 clones, with 90% to 96% found just once. Sequencing was carried out using naive CD4+ T cells sorted from blood. The receptors originated from a woman between 25 and 40 years old in good health. CDR3s include the opening cysteine and the closing phenylalanine or tryptophan. The order of the fields is CDR3 protein, CDR3 DNA, clone size, V gene, D gene, J gene. A D gene is named only where the DNA matches it firmly. Where a row states a size, it is once, few, many or the class of an expanded clone; other rows omit it.

CDR3: CASSSILAGVGLEETQYF; DNA: TGTGCCAGTAGTTCTATCTTAGCGGGAGTCGGGTTGGAAGAGACCCAGTACTTC; size: -; V: TRBV19; D: TRBD2; J: TRBJ2-5
CDR3: CASSLEAGVREQYF; DNA: TGTGCCAGCAGCTTAGAAGCGGGAGTACGGGAGCAGTACTTC; size: -; V: TRBV11-2; D: TRBD2; J: TRBJ2-7
CDR3: CASSEELAGVGEQFF; DNA: TGTGCCAGCAGTGAAGAACTAGCGGGAGTAGGGGAGCAGTTCTTC; size: -; V: TRBV2; D: TRBD2; J: TRBJ2-1
CDR3: CASSILGGVYGYTF; DNA: TGTGCCAGTAGTATCTTGGGGGGCGTCTATGGCTACACCTTC; size: once; V: TRBV19; D: -; J: TRBJ1-2
CDR3: CASSPQSLNSKGIQYF; DNA: TGTGCCAGCTCACCACAGAGCCTCAACTCAAAAGGCATTCAGTACTTC; size: -; V: TRBV18; D: -; J: TRBJ2-4
CDR3: CASSYLGTGYLEQYF; DNA: TGTGCCAGCAGTTACTTGGGGACAGGGTATCTCGAGCAGTACTTC; size: -; V: TRBV6-5; D: TRBD1; J: TRBJ2-7
CDR3: CASSAVGGGTDTQYF; DNA: TGTGCCAGCAGCGCAGTAGGCGGTGGCACAGATACGCAGTATTTT; size: -; V: TRBV2; D: -; J: TRBJ2-3
CDR3: CASSPGGFTGELFF; DNA: TGCGCCAGCAGCCCCGGGGGGTTTACCGGGGAGCTGTTTTTT; size: -; V: TRBV5-1; D: TRBD2; J: TRBJ2-2
CDR3: CATTGTINQPQHF; DNA: TGTGCCACCACGGGGACAATTAATCAGCCCCAGCATTTT; size: -; V: TRBV28; D: -; J: TRBJ1-5
CDR3: CASRTGLAGYEQYF; DNA: TGTGCCAGCAGAACCGGACTAGCGGGCTACGAGCAGTACTTC; size: -; V: TRBV6-5; D: TRBD2; J: TRBJ2-7
CDR3: CASSIGHDFNTQYF; DNA: TGTGCCAGTAGTATTGGTCACGATTTCAATACGCAGTATTTT; size: -; V: TRBV19; D: -; J: TRBJ2-3
CDR3: CASSLGSSGNTIYF; DNA: TGTGCCAGCAGCCTCGGGAGCTCTGGAAACACCATATATTTT; size: -; V: TRBV7-3; D: -; J: TRBJ1-3
CDR3: CASSFRGDEETQYF; DNA: TGCGCCAGCAGCTTTAGGGGGGATGAAGAGACCCAGTACTTC; size: -; V: TRBV5-1; D: -; J: TRBJ2-5
CDR3: CASSQDRGPSNQPQHF; DNA: TGCGCCAGCAGCCAAGACCGGGGGCCGAGCAATCAGCCCCAGCATTTT; size: -; V: TRBV4-1; D: -; J: TRBJ1-5
CDR3: CASSRRLAGDTGELFF; DNA: TGTGCCAGCAGTCGCAGACTAGCGGGAGACACCGGGGAGCTGTTTTTT; size: -; V: TRBV7-9; D: TRBD2; J: TRBJ2-2
CDR3: CASRLPGNNEKLFF; DNA: TGTGCCAGCAGGTTACCGGGAAATAATGAAAAACTGTTTTTT; size: -; V: TRBV6-1; D: -; J: TRBJ1-4
CDR3: CASSFNTVNQPQHF; DNA: TGTGCCAGTAGTTTCAACACCGTCAATCAGCCCCAGCATTTT; size: -; V: TRBV19; D: -; J: TRBJ1-5
CDR3: CASSILAGGSSSTDTQYF; DNA: TGCGCCAGCAGCATACTAGCGGGAGGATCCTCTAGCACAGATACGCAGTATTTT; size: once; V: TRBV5-1; D: TRBD2; J: TRBJ2-3
CDR3: CASSPQSTNEKLFF; DNA: TGTGCCAGTAGTCCACAGAGTACTAATGAAAAACTGTTTTTT; size: -; V: TRBV19; D: -; J: TRBJ1-4
CDR3: CASSAARIAEQFF; DNA: TGTGCCAGCAGTGCCGCTAGAATCGCTGAGCAGTTCTTC; size: -; V: TRBV2; D: -; J: TRBJ2-1
CDR3: CASSPRGGTQETQYF; DNA: TGTGCCAGCAGCCCCAGGGGAGGTACCCAAGAGACCCAGTACTTC; size: -; V: TRBV5-6; D: -; J: TRBJ2-5
CDR3: CASSLDSGGNEKLFF; DNA: TGTGCCAGCAGCTTAGACAGCGGGGGAAATGAAAAACTGTTTTTT; size: once; V: TRBV7-7; D: -; J: TRBJ1-4
CDR3: CASSPGYVANYGYTF; DNA: TGTGCCAGCAGCCCTGGTTATGTGGCTAACTATGGCTACACCTTC; size: -; V: TRBV9; D: -; J: TRBJ1-2
CDR3: CASTTVLGTGTDTQYF; DNA: TGTGCCAGCACCACCGTGTTGGGGACAGGCACAGATACGCAGTATTTT; size: -; V: TRBV6-6; D: TRBD1; J: TRBJ2-3
CDR3: CASSLWDSAQYF; DNA: TGTGCCAGCAGCTTGTGGGACTCGGCCCAGTACTTC; size: -; V: TRBV9; D: -; J: TRBJ2-5
CDR3: CASSLASGNTDTQYF; DNA: TGTGCCAGCAGCTTAGCGAGCGGAAACACAGATACGCAGTATTTT; size: -; V: TRBV7-8; D: -; J: TRBJ2-3
CDR3: CASSLEGNGGNQPQHF; DNA: TGTGCCAGCAGTTTAGAGGGGAACGGGGGCAATCAGCCCCAGCATTTT; size: -; V: TRBV27; D: -; J: TRBJ1-5
CDR3: CASSVGVRGAATNEKLFF; DNA: TGTGCCAGCAGCGTAGGGGTTCGAGGGGCAGCAACTAATGAAAAACTGTTTTTT; size: -; V: TRBV9; D: -; J: TRBJ1-4
CDR3: CATKIGFYDNAEAFF; DNA: TGTGCCACAAAAATTGGTTTTTATGATAACGCTGAAGCTTTCTTT; size: -; V: TRBV19; D: -; J: TRBJ1-1
CDR3: CASSELAPNTQYF; DNA: TGTGCCAGCAGTGAATTGGCTCCAAATACGCAGTATTTT; size: -; V: TRBV6-1; D: -; J: TRBJ2-3
CDR3: CASSRRFTGELFF; DNA: TGTGCCAGCAGTCGGAGGTTTACCGGGGAGCTGTTTTTT; size: -; V: TRBV6-1; D: -; J: TRBJ2-2
CDR3: CASSPLSGNTIYF; DNA: TGTGCCAGCAGTCCGCTTTCTGGAAACACCATATATTTT; size: -; V: TRBV6-5; D: -; J: TRBJ1-3
CDR3: CASKRAQGVQETQYF; DNA: TGTGCCAGTAAACGCGCACAGGGGGTACAAGAGACCCAGTACTTC; size: -; V: TRBV19; D: TRBD1; J: TRBJ2-5
CDR3: CASRTGATNEKLFF; DNA: TGTGCCAGCAGGACAGGGGCAACTAATGAAAAACTGTTTTTT; size: -; V: TRBV6-6; D: TRBD1; J: TRBJ1-4
CDR3: CASSPWDSLAEAFF; DNA: TGTGCCAGCAGCCCTTGGGACAGCCTCGCTGAAGCTTTCTTT; size: -; V: TRBV9; D: TRBD1; J: TRBJ1-1
CDR3: CASWTGLTDTQYF; DNA: TGTGCCAGCTGGACGGGACTGACAGATACGCAGTATTTT; size: -; V: TRBV28; D: -; J: TRBJ2-3
CDR3: CASSFGDTIYF; DNA: TGTGCCAGCAGTTTCGGGGACACCATATATTTT; size: -; V: TRBV27; D: -; J: TRBJ1-3
CDR3: CASSLAGNQFF; DNA: TGTGCCAGCAGCTTAGCCGGGAACCAGTTCTTC; size: -; V: TRBV11-2; D: -; J: TRBJ2-1
CDR3: CASNFQGEDGYTF; DNA: TGCGCCAGCAATTTCCAGGGGGAGGACGGCTACACCTTC; size: -; V: TRBV5-1; D: TRBD1; J: TRBJ1-2